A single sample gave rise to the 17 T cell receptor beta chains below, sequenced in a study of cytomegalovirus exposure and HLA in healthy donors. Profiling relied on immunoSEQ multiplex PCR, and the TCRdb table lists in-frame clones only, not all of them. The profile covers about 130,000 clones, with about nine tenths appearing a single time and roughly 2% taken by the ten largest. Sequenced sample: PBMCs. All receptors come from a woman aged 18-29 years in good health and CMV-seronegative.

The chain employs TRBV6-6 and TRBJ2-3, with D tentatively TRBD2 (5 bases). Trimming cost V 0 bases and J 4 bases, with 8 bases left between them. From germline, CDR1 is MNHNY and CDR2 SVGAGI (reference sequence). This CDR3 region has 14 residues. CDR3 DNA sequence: TGTGCCAGCAGTTACTCTGAGGGATCAGATACGCAGTATTTT. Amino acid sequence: CASSYSEGSDTQYF.

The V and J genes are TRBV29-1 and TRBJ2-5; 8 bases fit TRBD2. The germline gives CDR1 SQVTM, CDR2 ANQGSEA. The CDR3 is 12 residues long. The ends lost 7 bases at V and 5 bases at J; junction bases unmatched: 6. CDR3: CSGAGAGETQYF. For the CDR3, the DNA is TGCAGCGGAGCGGGAGCAGGGGAGACCCAGTACTTC.

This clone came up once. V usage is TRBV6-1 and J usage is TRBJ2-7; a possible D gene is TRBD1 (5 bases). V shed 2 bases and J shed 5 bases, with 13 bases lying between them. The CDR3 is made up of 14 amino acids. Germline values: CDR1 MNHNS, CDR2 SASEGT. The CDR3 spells CASSEPRDSHEQYF. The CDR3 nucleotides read TGTGCCAGCAGTGAACCCAGGGATTCCCACGAGCAGTACTTC.

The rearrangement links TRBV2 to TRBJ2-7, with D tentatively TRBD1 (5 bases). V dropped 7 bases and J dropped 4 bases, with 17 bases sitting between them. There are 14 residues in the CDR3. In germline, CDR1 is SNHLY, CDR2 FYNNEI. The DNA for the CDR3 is TGTGCCAGCACCGTCTGGACAAATCTTTACGAGCAGTACTTC. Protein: CASTVWTNLYEQYF.

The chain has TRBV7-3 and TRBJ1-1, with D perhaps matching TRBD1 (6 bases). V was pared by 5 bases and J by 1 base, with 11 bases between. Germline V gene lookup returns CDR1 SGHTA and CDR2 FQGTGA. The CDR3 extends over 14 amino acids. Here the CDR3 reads CASSTQGSNTEAFF. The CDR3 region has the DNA TGTGCCAGCAGCACTCAGGGGTCGAACACTGAAGCTTTCTTT.

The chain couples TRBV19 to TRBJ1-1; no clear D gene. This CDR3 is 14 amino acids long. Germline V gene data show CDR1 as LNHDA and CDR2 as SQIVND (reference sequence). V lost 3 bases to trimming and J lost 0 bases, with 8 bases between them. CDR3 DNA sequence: TGTGCCAGTAGTATGAGTGCCATGAACACTGAAGCTTTCTTT. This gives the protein CASSMSAMNTEAFF.

The CDR3 sequence: CASSQRESRTDTQYF. DNA for the CDR3: TGTGCCAGCAGTCAGCGGGAGTCGAGGACAGATACGCAGTATTTT. The J gene is TRBJ2-3, the V gene TRBV9; 8 bases match TRBD2. From germline, CDR1 is SGDLS and CDR2 YYNGEE. The junction had 8 bases not matched to a gene; V was cut back by 5 bases and J by 3 bases. The length of the CDR3 is 15 residues.

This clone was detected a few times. CDR3 nucleotides: TGTGCCAGCAGCTCCCGACAGGGGGCGCGGGAGCAGTACTTC. This sequence encodes CASSSRQGAREQYF. This sequence joins TRBV11-2 and TRBJ2-7, with TRBD1 matching over 10 bases. Germline V gives CDR1 SGHAT, CDR2 FQNNGV. V was clipped by 4 bases and J by 7 bases; unmatched bases: 7. The CDR3 has 14 amino acids. The full variable domain, in which reference TRBV11-2 and TRBJ2-7 provide the parts outside the CDR3, is EAGVAQSPRYKIIEKRQSVAFWCNPISGHATLYWYQQILGQGPKLLIQFQNNGVVDDSQLPKDRFSAERLKGVDSTLKIQPAKLEDSAVYLCASSSRQGAREQYFGPGTRLTVT.

CDR3 region: CATSSGRVLNSAEAFF. CDR3 in DNA: TGTGCCACCAGCTCGGGGAGGGTTTTGAATTCGGCTGAAGCTTTCTTT. This chain joins TRBV15 and TRBJ1-1, with D unresolved. The CDR3 is made up of 16 amino acids. V dropped 5 bases and J dropped 6 bases, with 22 bases sitting between them. From germline, CDR1 is LNHNV and CDR2 YYDKDF (reference sequence).

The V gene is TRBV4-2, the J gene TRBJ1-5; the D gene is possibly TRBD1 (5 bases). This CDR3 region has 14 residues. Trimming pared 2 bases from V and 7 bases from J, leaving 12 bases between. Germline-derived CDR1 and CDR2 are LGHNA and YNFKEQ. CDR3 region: CASSQPFSGQPQHF. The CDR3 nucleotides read TGTGCCAGCAGCCAACCCTTCTCAGGGCAGCCCCAGCATTTT.

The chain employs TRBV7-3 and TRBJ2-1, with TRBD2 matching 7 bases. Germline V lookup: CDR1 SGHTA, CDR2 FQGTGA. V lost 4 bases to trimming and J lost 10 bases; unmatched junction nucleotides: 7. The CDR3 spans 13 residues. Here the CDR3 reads CASSSRLAGEQFF. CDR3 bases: TGTGCCAGCAGCTCCAGACTAGCCGGCGAGCAGTTCTTC. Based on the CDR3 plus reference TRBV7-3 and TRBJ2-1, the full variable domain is GAGVSQTPSNKVTEKGKYVELRCDPISGHTALYWYRQSLGQGPEFLIYFQGTGAADDSGLPNDRFFAVRPEGSVSTLKIQRTERGDSAVYLCASSSRLAGEQFFGPGTRLTVL.

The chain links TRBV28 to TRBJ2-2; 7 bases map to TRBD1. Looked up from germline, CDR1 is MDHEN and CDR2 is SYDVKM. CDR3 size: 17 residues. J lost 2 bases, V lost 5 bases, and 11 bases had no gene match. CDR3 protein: CASSAVRDSRNTGELFF. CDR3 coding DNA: TGTGCCAGCAGTGCAGTCCGGGACAGCAGAAACACCGGGGAGCTGTTTTTT.

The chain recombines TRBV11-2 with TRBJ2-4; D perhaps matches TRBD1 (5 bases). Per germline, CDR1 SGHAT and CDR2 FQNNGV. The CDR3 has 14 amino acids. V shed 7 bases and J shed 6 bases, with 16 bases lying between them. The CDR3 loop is CASKVAGSGNIQYF. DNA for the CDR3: TGTGCCAGCAAAGTGGCAGGGTCCGGAAACATTCAGTACTTC.

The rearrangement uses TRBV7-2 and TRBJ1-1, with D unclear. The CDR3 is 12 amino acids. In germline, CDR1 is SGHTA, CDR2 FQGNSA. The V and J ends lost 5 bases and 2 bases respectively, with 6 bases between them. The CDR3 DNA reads TGTGCCAGCAGCCCCTATAACACTGAAGCTTTCTTT. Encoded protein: CASSPYNTEAFF.

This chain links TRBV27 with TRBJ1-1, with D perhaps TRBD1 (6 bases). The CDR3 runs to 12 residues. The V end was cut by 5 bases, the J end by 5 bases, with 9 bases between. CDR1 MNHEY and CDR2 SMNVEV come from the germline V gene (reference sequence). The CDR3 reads CASSTGSTEAFF. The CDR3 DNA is TGTGCCAGCAGTACAGGGAGTACTGAAGCTTTCTTT.

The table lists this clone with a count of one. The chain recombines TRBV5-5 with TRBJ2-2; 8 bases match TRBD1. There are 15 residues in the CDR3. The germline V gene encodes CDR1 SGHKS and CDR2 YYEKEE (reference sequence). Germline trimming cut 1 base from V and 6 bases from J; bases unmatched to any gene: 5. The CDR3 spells CASSLRQGLSGELFF. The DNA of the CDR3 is TGTGCCAGCAGCTTGAGACAGGGGTTATCCGGGGAGCTGTTTTTT.

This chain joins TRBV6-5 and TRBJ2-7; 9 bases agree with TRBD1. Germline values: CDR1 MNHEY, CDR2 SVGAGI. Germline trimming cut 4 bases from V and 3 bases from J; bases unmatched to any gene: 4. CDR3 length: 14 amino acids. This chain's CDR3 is CASSLGQGYYEQYF. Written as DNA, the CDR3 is TGTGCCAGCAGTTTGGGACAGGGCTACTACGAGCAGTACTTC.